A selection of T cell receptor beta chains follows, all from one sample in a study of cytomegalovirus exposure and HLA in healthy donors. Method: immunoSEQ multiplex PCR; TCRdb's copy keeps in-frame clones and lacks some. The sample gives 260,000 or so clones, roughly 90% of which show up once; approximately 0.9% is in the top ten. Sequenced material: PBMCs. Receptor source: a woman aged 18-30 years in good health and CMV-seronegative. Each CDR3 is given with its conserved first and last residue. The D gene is left open where the match is weak. Size values are once, few and many counts, or a class for expanded clones, and some rows have none.

.	TRBV20-1	TRBJ2-7	10	.	CRALRYEQYF	TGCAGGGCTTTGAGGTACGAGCAGTACTTC
.	TRBV19	TRBJ2-3	14	TRBD2	CASSVSGITDTQYF	TGTGCCAGTAGTGTTAGCGGGATCACAGATACGCAGTATTTT
few	TRBV7-9	TRBJ2-7	15	TRBD2	CASSHSGGRSYEQYF	TGTGCCAGCAGCCATTCGGGGGGAAGGTCCTACGAGCAGTACTTC
.	TRBV2	TRBJ2-5	14	.	CASSDGQGQETQYF	TGTGCCAGCAGTGATGGGCAGGGCCAAGAGACCCAGTACTTC
.	TRBV27	TRBJ2-2	19	TRBD2	CASSLAHNLAGGPGGELFF	TGTGCCAGCAGTTTAGCCCACAATCTAGCGGGAGGGCCGGGCGGGGAGCTGTTTTTT
.	TRBV4-3	TRBJ1-1	17	.	CASSQGSGASVNTEAFF	TGCGCCAGCAGCCAAGGTTCGGGAGCCAGCGTGAACACTGAAGCTTTCTTT
few	TRBV5-6	TRBJ1-1	14	.	CASSTAGQGYEAFF	TGTGCCAGCAGCACCGCTGGTCAGGGGTATGAAGCTTTCTTT
.	TRBV28	TRBJ2-7	16	TRBD2	CASSFIPGRSSYEQYF	TGTGCCAGCAGTTTTATCCCCGGGAGGAGCTCCTACGAGCAGTACTTC
.	TRBV25-1	TRBJ2-5	15	TRBD2	CASSEGLADKETQYF	TGTGCCAGCAGTGAAGGGCTAGCGGATAAAGAGACCCAGTACTTC
.	TRBV15	TRBJ2-5	15	.	CATSRDLRGQETQYF	TGTGCCACCAGCAGGGACCTAAGGGGCCAAGAGACCCAGTACTTC
once	TRBV19	TRBJ2-6	15	.	CASIPGNSGANVLTF	TGTGCCAGTATCCCAGGAAACTCTGGGGCCAACGTCCTGACTTTC
once	TRBV6-1	TRBJ2-3	12	.	CASLSAQGTQYF	TGTGCCAGCCTAAGCGCGCAGGGTACGCAGTATTTT
.	TRBV2	TRBJ2-1	15	.	CASSVPSSSYNEQFF	TGTGCCAGCAGTGTCCCCTCCAGCTCCTACAATGAGCAGTTCTTC
.	TRBV5-3	TRBJ1-5	15	.	CARSLPTVSNQPQHF	TGTGCCAGAAGCTTGCCGACAGTAAGCAATCAGCCCCAGCATTTT
.	TRBV11-2	TRBJ2-7	13	.	CASSQPTGHEQYF	TGTGCCAGCAGCCAGCCTACGGGTCACGAGCAGTACTTC
once	TRBV28	TRBJ2-3	18	.	CASSYSLNRGARTDTQYF	TGTGCCAGCAGCTACAGCCTCAATCGCGGGGCCCGCACAGATACGCAGTATTTT
.	TRBV6-5	TRBJ2-4	14	TRBD2	CASSVSGRRDIQYF	TGTGCCAGCAGTGTCAGCGGGAGGAGGGACATTCAGTACTTC
.	TRBV7-3	TRBJ1-2	14	.	CASSLTVAGSGYTF	TGTGCCAGCAGCTTAACTGTCGCAGGATCTGGCTACACCTTC
.	TRBV5-5	TRBJ2-7	14	TRBD1	CASSGGQYSYEQYF	TGTGCCAGCAGCGGGGGACAGTACTCCTACGAGCAGTACTTC
.	TRBV7-6	TRBJ2-7	14	.	CASSPRTDQGEQYF	TGTGCCAGCAGCCCACGGACAGACCAAGGCGAGCAGTACTTC
.	TRBV9	TRBJ2-7	17	TRBD2	CASSVAPFAGVSYEQYF	TGTGCCAGCAGCGTAGCTCCCTTTGCGGGGGTGTCCTACGAGCAGTACTTC
.	TRBV18	TRBJ2-7	12	TRBD1	CASSLQGWEQYF	TGTGCCAGCTCATTACAGGGGTGGGAGCAGTACTTC
.	TRBV2	TRBJ2-2	12	.	CASSPTAGELFF	TGTGCCAGCAGCCCCACGGCCGGGGAGCTGTTTTTT
.	TRBV11-2	TRBJ2-7	15	.	CASSLGTVKSYEQYF	TGTGCCAGCAGCTTAGGGACAGTAAAATCCTACGAGCAGTACTTC
.	TRBV7-6	TRBJ2-3	17	TRBD2	CASSPPASGRATDTQYF	TGTGCCAGCAGCCCACCAGCTAGCGGGAGGGCCACAGATACGCAGTATTTT
.	TRBV11-2	TRBJ2-1	16	TRBD2	CASSRIAGGPFNEQFF	TGTGCCAGCAGTAGAATAGCGGGAGGGCCCTTCAATGAGCAGTTCTTC